The T cell receptor (beta chain) described here comes from a study of blood T cells in healthy people across ages. Findings and limits, study-wide: With age, beta diversity per million T cells declined roughly linearly, significantly by around 43. Donors of long life had a larger count of naive CD4+ cells and greater diversity than aged donors.

Regarding this clonotype: Its target is not known.

Alongside a J-beta primer mix, a sample-barcoded 5' primer served in a second PCR lasting roughly 7 to 12 cycles. Via MiXCR, TCRdb re-called the 5' RACE reads, giving one row per CDR3 protein. Among about 780,000 distinct CDR3 sequences listed, around a quarter were seen once. The CDR3 contains 14 residues. V was shortened by 3 bases and J by 7 bases, with 15 bases between the two germline ends. Another study also made use of these data, one on T cells of mothers and their children. That source adds: Nine systemically healthy Caucasian donors: three mothers, six children. Slightly higher overlap, not significant, was seen in related mother-child pairs than in unrelated pairs.

The chain is built from TRBV12-3 or TRBV12-4 and TRBJ1-2; D perhaps matches TRBD1 (5 bases). This TCR was recovered from a boy aged 5-17 years in good health. Material for sequencing was blood. CDR3 amino acids: CASSLSAGRTGYTF. The DNA of the CDR3 is TGTGCCAGCAGTTTGTCAGCGGGACGAACTGGCTACACCTTC.